The 18 T cell receptor beta chains listed next were all sequenced from one sample in a study of blood T cell repertoires in COVID-19. Profiled with immunoSEQ multiplex PCR; TCRdb holds only in-frame clones, not every one. The sample includes just over 300,000 clones, about nine tenths seen only once; the top ten take about 4.2%. The material sequenced was PBMCs or T cells enriched from blood (not recorded which). The receptor set was obtained from a man aged 25-45 years who had recovered from COVID-19.

V usage is TRBV24-1 and J usage is TRBJ1-2; D possibly corresponds to TRBD1 (5 bases). CDR3 length equals 14 residues. Germline V gene sequence: CDR1 KGHDR, CDR2 SFDVKD. Trimming took 5 bases from V and 8 from J, leaving 17 bases between them. The CDR3 loop reads CATSALGDSGGYTF. The DNA for the CDR3 is TGTGCCACCAGTGCCCTTGGGGACTCGGGAGGCTACACCTTC.

The chain links TRBV19 to TRBJ2-2; TRBD2 is a possible D gene (6 bases). The CDR3 covers 15 residues. V lost 2 bases to trimming and J lost 2 bases, with 9 bases between them. Per the germline V gene, CDR1 is LNHDA and CDR2 is SQIVND (reference sequence). The CDR3 nucleotides read TGTGCCAGTAGTATAACTAGCCCTAACACCGGGGAGCTGTTTTTT. Translated, it gives CASSITSPNTGELFF.

V and J are TRBV30 and TRBJ1-5, with D maybe TRBD1 (5 bases). Germline CDR1 reads GTSNPN; CDR2 reads SVGIG (reference sequence). CDR3 length: 14 amino acids. The V end was cut by 3 bases, the J end by 5 bases, with 14 bases between. The CDR3 DNA reads TGTGCCTGGAGCGGGGGGAATCTCCATCAGCCCCAGCATTTT. Amino acid sequence: CAWSGGNLHQPQHF.

CDR3 loop: CASSGSGQSNQPQHF. CDR3 in DNA: TGTGCCAGCAGCGGGTCAGGACAGAGCAATCAGCCCCAGCATTTT. The rearrangement uses TRBV9 and TRBJ1-5; a possible D gene is TRBD1 (6 bases). CDR1 and CDR2 from the germline V gene are SGDLS and YYNGEE. V was shortened by 3 bases and J by 1 base, with 11 bases between the two germline ends. The CDR3 loop spans 15 amino acids. Full variable domain (remainder filled in from reference TRBV9 and TRBJ1-5): DSGVTQTPKHLITATGQRVTLRCSPRSGDLSVYWYQQSLDQGLQFLIQYYNGEERAKGNILERFSAQQFPDLHSELNLSSLELGDSALYFCASSGSGQSNQPQHFGDGTRLSIL.

The rearrangement links TRBV5-6 to TRBJ1-1, with D possibly matching TRBD1 (6 bases). Germline V CDR1 and CDR2: SGHDT, YYEEEE. The CDR3 extends over 17 amino acids. Trimming pared 7 bases from V and 3 bases from J, leaving 25 bases between. The chain's CDR3 is CASVYSAGAGGDTEAFF. For the CDR3, the DNA is TGTGCCAGCGTCTACAGTGCGGGGGCCGGAGGGGACACTGAAGCTTTCTTT.

In DNA, the CDR3 is TGCGCCAGCAGCCCGTCAACAGGAAACACCATATATTTT. Translation gives CASSPSTGNTIYF. The chain uses TRBV5-1 and TRBJ1-3; D is unclear. Trimming cost V 4 bases and J 4 bases, with 9 bases left between them. This CDR3 spans 13 amino acids. CDR1 is SGHRS, CDR2 YFSETQ, per germline.

The chain is built from TRBV18 and TRBJ1-1, with D unresolved. This CDR3 contains 13 residues. V was clipped by 6 bases and J by 0 bases, with 8 bases between them. Germline CDR1 is KGHSH and CDR2 is LQKENI. CDR3 protein: CASSQTVNTEAFF. The CDR3 coding sequence is TGTGCCAGCTCCCAAACGGTGAACACTGAAGCTTTCTTT.

This clone has just a few counts. The CDR3 loop reads CASSPGTGFTGELFF. As DNA, the CDR3 is TGTGCCAGCAGCCCCGGGACAGGGTTCACCGGGGAGCTGTTTTTT. This sequence joins TRBV27 and TRBJ2-2, with TRBD1 identical over 9 bases. Germline CDR1 MNHEY, CDR2 SMNVEV (reference sequence). V lost 6 bases, J lost 4 bases, and 6 bases stayed unmatched. The length of the CDR3 is 15 residues.

This sequence joins TRBV7-8 and TRBJ2-3; tentative D call: TRBD1 (5 bases). Germline V lookup: CDR1 SGHVS, CDR2 FQNEAQ. V was cut by 1 base and J by 1 base, with 9 bases left in between. The CDR3 is 15 amino acids. The CDR3: CASSLEGVGTDTQYF. CDR3 nucleotides: TGTGCCAGCAGCTTAGAAGGGGTCGGCACAGATACGCAGTATTTT.

This clone was recorded only once. This chain links TRBV7-9 with TRBJ1-2, with D perhaps TRBD1 (5 bases). CDR1 and CDR2 (germline): SEHNR, FQNEAQ (reference sequence). Trimming removed 5 bases at V and 5 bases at J, with 15 bases between. This CDR3 contains 14 residues. Here the CDR3 DNA reads TGTGCCAGCAGCCCCCCTCAGGGTGGGTATGGCTACACCTTC. This codes for CASSPPQGGYGYTF.

The rearrangement uses TRBV10-3 and TRBJ1-2, with 7 positions matching TRBD1. The V gene end was trimmed by 6 bases and the J gene end by 4 bases; junction bases not matched to a gene: 8. Germline CDR1 reads ENHRY; CDR2 reads SYGVKD. The CDR3 spans 14 residues. The CDR3 nucleotides are TGTGCCATCAGAGAAGGACAGGTCCCCTATGGCTACACCTTC. Translation gives CAIREGQVPYGYTF.

This clone was detected only a few times. The chain recombines TRBV27 with TRBJ1-1; D perhaps matches TRBD1 (6 bases). Germline assignment: CDR1 MNHEY and CDR2 SMNVEV (reference sequence). Trimming took 4 bases from V and 5 from J, leaving 17 bases between them. This CDR3 region has 15 residues. The CDR3 DNA sequence: TGTGCCAGCAGTTCTTTTGCGGGGGGCGAAACTGAAGCTTTCTTT. Amino acids: CASSSFAGGETEAFF.

The chain combines TRBV20-1 with TRBJ1-3; 8 nucleotides agree with TRBD1. The V segment lost 3 bases and the J segment 4 bases; nucleotides outside the gene matches: 5. Per the germline V gene, CDR1 is DFQATT and CDR2 is SNEGSKA (reference sequence). This CDR3 is built from 14 residues. The CDR3 DNA follows: TGCAGTGCTAGTTCCCGGACAGGGGGAAACACCATATATTTT. This translates into CSASSRTGGNTIYF.

This clone was detected only a few times. V is TRBV10-1 and J is TRBJ1-1; 7 nucleotides line up with TRBD1. Per the germline V gene, CDR1 is WNHNN and CDR2 is SYGVQD (reference sequence). The length of the CDR3 is 11 residues. V lost 6 bases, J lost 6 bases, and 1 base stayed unmatched. CDR3 protein: CASRGTAEAFF. In nucleotides, the CDR3 is TGCGCCAGCAGAGGGACAGCTGAAGCTTTCTTT.

V is TRBV19 and J is TRBJ2-7; possible D gene TRBD1, 6 bases. Germline-derived CDR1 and CDR2 are LNHDA and SQIVND (reference sequence). The CDR3 totals 13 residues. V was cut by 3 bases and J by 4 bases, with 10 bases left in between. Here the CDR3 DNA reads TGTGCCAGTAGTATGGGGGCAGGATACGAGCAGTACTTC. This translates into CASSMGAGYEQYF. The entire variable domain, with the rest obtained from reference TRBV19 and TRBJ2-7, is as follows: DGGITQSPKYLFRKEGQNVTLSCEQNLNHDAMYWYRQDPGQGLRLIYYSQIVNDFQKGDIAEGYSVSREKKESFPLTVTSAQKNPTAFYLCASSMGAGYEQYFGPGTRLTVT.

In this sample, this clone turned up a few times. V and J are TRBV19 and TRBJ2-1; 9 bases match TRBD2. Germline V CDR1 and CDR2: LNHDA, SQIVND (reference sequence). The CDR3 sequence is 14 residues long. Trimming removed 4 bases from V and 4 bases from J; junction bases left unmatched: 2. The chain's CDR3 is CASSRLAEYNEQFF. The CDR3 DNA follows: TGTGCCAGTAGTAGACTAGCGGAGTACAATGAGCAGTTCTTC.

The chain uses TRBV25-1 and TRBJ2-2; 9 bases line up with TRBD1. Germline V lookup: CDR1 MGHDK, CDR2 SYGVNS. The trim removed 6 bases at V and 5 bases at J, leaving 10 bases unmatched. The CDR3 totals 16 residues. The CDR3 loop reads CASSQPGQGWTGELFF. In DNA, the CDR3 is TGTGCCAGCAGCCAACCCGGACAGGGGTGGACCGGGGAGCTGTTTTTT.

This chain links TRBV24-1 with TRBJ2-1, with TRBD2 identical over 8 bases. V lost 3 bases to trimming and J lost 2 bases; unmatched junction nucleotides: 2. This CDR3 has 15 residues. Germline assignment: CDR1 KGHDR and CDR2 SFDVKD. CDR3 sequence (DNA): TGTGCCACCAGTGATCGGCGGGAGGCCTACAATGAGCAGTTCTTC. It yields the protein CATSDRREAYNEQFF.